Below are 27 T cell receptor beta chains sequenced from a single sample in a study of cytomegalovirus exposure and HLA in healthy donors. Use of 60 Vbeta and 13 Jbeta primers characterized the PCR. Sequencing used immunoSEQ multiplex PCR; TCRdb keeps in-frame clones, though not all of them. The table has about 130,000 clones, more than 60% seen once; the top ten hold about 1.8%. Source material: PBMCs. These receptors were taken from a woman between 40 and 50 years old in good health and CMV-seronegative.

V and J are TRBV19 and TRBJ2-7, with 9 bases matching TRBD2. Per germline, CDR1 LNHDA and CDR2 SQIVND (reference sequence). After removal of 4 bases from V and 3 bases from J, the junction contained 7 bases not matched to a gene. CDR3 length: 15 amino acids. The CDR3 sequence is CASSKLAGAGYEQYF. In DNA, the CDR3 is TGTGCCAGTAGTAAATTAGCGGGAGCGGGCTACGAGCAGTACTTC.

This rearrangement joins TRBV19 to TRBJ2-7, with 11 nucleotides matching TRBD2. Germline assignment: CDR1 LNHDA and CDR2 SQIVND (reference sequence). The CDR3 spans 14 residues. The V and J ends lost 9 bases and 3 bases, in that order; junction bases with no gene match: 7. The CDR3 DNA follows: TGTGCCAGGGCGACTAGCGGGAAGGTCTACGAGCAGTACTTC. It codes for CARATSGKVYEQYF. Drawing the rest from reference TRBV19 and TRBJ2-7, the complete variable domain is DGGITQSPKYLFRKEGQNVTLSCEQNLNHDAMYWYRQDPGQGLRLIYYSQIVNDFQKGDIAEGYSVSREKKESFPLTVTSAQKNPTAFYLCARATSGKVYEQYFGPGTRLTVT.

The chain uses TRBV10-3 and TRBJ1-3; unclear D gene. Germline loops: CDR1 ENHRY, CDR2 SYGVKD. The CDR3 totals 13 residues. Deletions cut 10 bases from V and 6 bases from J, with 16 bases between. The CDR3 protein is CATQGGRANTIYF. The DNA of the CDR3 is TGTGCCACCCAAGGTGGGAGAGCAAACACCATATATTTT.

The chain links TRBV7-6 to TRBJ2-5; TRBD2 matches at 9 bases. The end of the DNA aligns better with TRBJ2-7, so the J call may be wrong. Germline V gene sequence: CDR1 SGHVS, CDR2 FNYEAQ. This CDR3 comprises 15 residues. The CDR3: CASSLAAGGTYEQYF. The CDR3 coding sequence is TGTGCCAGCAGCTTAGCAGCGGGGGGCACCTACGAGCAGTACTTC.

The chain uses TRBV6-1 and TRBJ2-1, with D perhaps matching TRBD2 (5 bases). Germline V lookup: CDR1 MNHNS, CDR2 SASEGT. The CDR3 consists of 13 residues. The ends were cut back, 4 bases at V and 3 bases at J, with 7 bases in the middle. CDR3 loop: CASSGRDYNEQFF. The CDR3 DNA follows: TGTGCCAGCAGTGGTCGGGACTACAATGAGCAGTTCTTC.

The CDR3 loop is CAWSEDSYGYTF. CDR3 coding DNA: TGTGCCTGGAGTGAGGACAGCTATGGCTACACCTTC. V usage is TRBV30 and J usage is TRBJ1-2, with D possibly being TRBD1 (6 bases). The germline V gene has CDR1 GTSNPN and CDR2 SVGIG (reference sequence). V lost 1 base and J 4 bases, leaving 7 bases between the germline ends. This CDR3 has 12 residues.

The V call is TRBV29-1, the J call TRBJ2-2; TRBD1 matches 9 bases. The germline V gene has CDR1 SQVTM and CDR2 ANQGSEA. The CDR3 extends over 16 amino acids. J gave up 5 bases and V 3 bases, and 10 bases lay outside the gene matches. The CDR3 coding sequence is TGCAGCGTTGATCTCTCCGACAGGGGGGAAACCGGGGAGCTGTTTTTT. Protein sequence: CSVDLSDRGETGELFF.

The chain is built from TRBV6-6 and TRBJ1-4; tentative D call: TRBD1 (5 bases). This CDR3 is built from 12 residues. Trimming stripped 8 bases from V and 7 bases from J, with 11 bases between. Germline V gene lookup returns CDR1 MNHNY and CDR2 SVGAGI (reference sequence). Here the CDR3 reads CASGQGGEKLFF. The DNA of the CDR3 is TGTGCCAGCGGTCAGGGCGGTGAAAAACTGTTTTTT.

The chain uses TRBV7-9 and TRBJ2-7; D not certain. The CDR3 is 12 residues long. V was clipped by 6 bases and J by 6 bases, with 12 bases between them. CDR1 SEHNR and CDR2 FQNEAQ come from the germline V gene (reference sequence). CDR3 residues: CASSNNRLEQYF. For the CDR3, the DNA is TGTGCCAGCAGTAACAACCGCCTCGAGCAGTACTTC.

There are a few counts of this clone. The chain joins TRBV19 to TRBJ2-1; 10 nucleotides match TRBD2. The CDR3 contains 13 residues. Unmatched junction bases numbered 2, after V lost 2 bases and J lost 10 bases. The V gene's germline CDR1 is LNHDA and CDR2 SQIVND (reference sequence). The DNA of the CDR3 is TGTGCCAGTAGTATAAGGACTAGCGGAGAGCAGTTCTTC. Translated, it gives CASSIRTSGEQFF.

This clone was observed a few times. The rearrangement joins TRBV9 to TRBJ2-1, with 8 bases fitting TRBD2. With V trimmed by 3 bases and J by 8 bases, 7 bases remained unmatched. The CDR3 has 14 residues. From germline, CDR1 is SGDLS and CDR2 YYNGEE. The CDR3 DNA is TGTGCCAGCAGCGGACGCGGGGGGCTGCATGAGCAGTTCTTC. Its translation is CASSGRGGLHEQFF.

On this clone: This specimen includes other DNA sequences encoding the same CDR3. This chain uses TRBV9 with TRBJ1-5, with TRBD1 as a possible D gene (5 bases). The V gene lost 2 bases and the J gene lost 6 bases, with 12 bases spanning the gap. Germline-derived CDR1 and CDR2 are SGDLS and YYNGEE. The CDR3 length is 14 residues. CDR3 amino acids: CASSVGQGGQPQHF. The DNA of the CDR3 is TGTGCCAGCAGCGTGGGCCAGGGCGGTCAGCCCCAGCATTTT.

CDR3 nucleotide sequence: TGTGCCAGCAGTGGTGGCAGGGAGGGGCAGCCCCAGCATTTT. It is translated as CASSGGREGQPQHF. The chain carries TRBV2 and TRBJ1-5, with D maybe TRBD1 (5 bases). CDR3 length: 14 residues. Germline V CDR1 and CDR2: SNHLY, FYNNEI. Between the trimmed V and J ends, which lost 4 bases and 7 bases, there was a span of 14 bases.

The J gene is TRBJ1-1, the V gene TRBV27, with 7 bases identical to TRBD1. The CDR3 extends over 17 amino acids. Losses at the gene ends were 5 bases for V and 0 bases for J; bases not matched to a gene: 12. Germline V gene sequence: CDR1 MNHEY, CDR2 SMNVEV (reference sequence). CDR3 residues: CASSPSPGQIMNTEAFF. The CDR3 DNA reads TGTGCCAGCAGTCCCTCCCCGGGACAGATCATGAACACTGAAGCTTTCTTT.

CDR3 sequence reads: CASSQDPGGGMGLAEQFF. The DNA for the CDR3 is TGTGCCAGCAGCCAAGACCCGGGGGGCGGGATGGGACTTGCTGAGCAGTTCTTC. This chain joins TRBV4-2 and TRBJ2-1, with D perhaps matching TRBD2 (7 bases). V gave up 0 bases and J gave up 9 bases, with 24 bases separating them. Germline CDR1 LGHNA, CDR2 YNFKEQ. CDR3 size: 18 residues.

This clone was seen a few times. V and J are TRBV27 and TRBJ1-2, with a weak D call TRBD1 (5 bases). From germline, CDR1 is MNHEY and CDR2 SMNVEV (reference sequence). The CDR3 is 16 residues long. Trimming stripped 2 bases from V and 2 bases from J, with 15 bases between. For the CDR3, the DNA is TGTGCCAGCAGTTTAAGTGGGCAGGGCGCCAACTATGGCTACACCTTC. Its translation: CASSLSGQGANYGYTF.

CDR3 sequence (DNA): TGTGCCAGCTGCATCAAACAGGGGCACTATGGCTACACCTTC. Translating gives CASCIKQGHYGYTF. The rearrangement uses TRBV6-6 and TRBJ1-2, with TRBD1 identical over 7 bases. After removal of 8 bases from V and 3 bases from J, the junction contained 9 bases not matched to a gene. Germline V lookup: CDR1 MNHNY, CDR2 SVGAGI (reference sequence). CDR3 length equals 14 residues.

The CDR3 DNA reads TGTGCCAGCAGTCTGACATCGAGCTCCTATAATTCACCCCTCCACTTT. This gives the protein CASSLTSSSYNSPLHF. This chain connects TRBV6-6 to TRBJ1-6; D call uncertain. The CDR3 contains 16 residues. CDR1 MNHNY and CDR2 SVGAGI come from the germline V gene (reference sequence). With 5 bases removed from V and 0 bases from J, the gap between germline ends came to 11 bases.

This clone has only one observation. This chain links TRBV13 with TRBJ2-5, with D perhaps matching TRBD2 (5 bases). Trimming took 5 bases from V and 1 from J, leaving 14 bases between them. The CDR3 consists of 15 residues. Germline CDR1 reads PRHDT; CDR2 reads FYEKMQ (reference sequence). The DNA of the CDR3 is TGTGCCAGCAGCCCTAGGCCGGGAATCCAAGAGACCCAGTACTTC. Translating gives CASSPRPGIQETQYF.

The count of this clone is one. The chain is built from TRBV23-1 and TRBJ1-5, with TRBD1 identical over 9 bases. TRBV23-1 is an ORF, with its function uncertain. This CDR3 spans 14 amino acids. The trim removed 6 bases at V and 2 bases at J, leaving 2 bases unmatched. The CDR3 sequence: CASSRTGGNQPQHF. CDR3 DNA sequence: TGCGCCAGCAGCCGGACAGGGGGCAATCAGCCCCAGCATTTT.

The chain is built from TRBV7-9 and TRBJ1-5; TRBD1 might be the D (5 bases). This CDR3 has 14 residues. With 1 base removed from V and 7 bases from J, the gap between germline ends came to 11 bases. CDR1 is SEHNR, CDR2 FQNEAQ, per germline (reference sequence). Here the CDR3 DNA reads TGTGCCAGCAGCTTAGGGGGGGTTGGACAGCCCCAGCATTTT. Its translation is CASSLGGVGQPQHF.

The chain has TRBV7-9 and TRBJ1-5; 9 bases match TRBD1. With 4 bases clipped from V and 4 bases from J, the junction kept 2 bases outside the gene matches. Germline CDR1 SEHNR, CDR2 FQNEAQ (reference sequence). CDR3 size: 14 residues. The CDR3 DNA reads as TGTGCCAGCAGCTGGACAGGGGATAATCAGCCCCAGCATTTT. It is translated as CASSWTGDNQPQHF. The full variable domain, its missing parts supplied by reference TRBV7-9 and TRBJ1-5, is DTGVSQNPRHKITKRGQNVTFRCDPISEHNRLYWYRQTLGQGPEFLTYFQNEAQLEKSRLLSDRFSAERPKGSFSTLEIQRTEQGDSAMYLCASSWTGDNQPQHFGDGTRLSIL.

This rearrangement joins TRBV9 to TRBJ2-3, with D possibly matching TRBD2 (5 bases). Trimming stripped 0 bases from V and 4 bases from J, with 18 bases between. Germline CDR1 and CDR2: SGDLS and YYNGEE. This CDR3 is 17 amino acids long. CDR3 protein: CASSVARLPGGPDTQYF. CDR3 DNA: TGTGCCAGCAGCGTAGCCCGACTCCCTGGAGGCCCAGATACGCAGTATTTT.

This chain connects TRBV2 to TRBJ1-4, with D uncertain. The CDR3 length is 12 residues. With 6 bases removed from V and 6 bases from J, the gap between germline ends came to 8 bases. Germline V gene lookup returns CDR1 SNHLY and CDR2 FYNNEI. CDR3 protein: CASRGSHEKLFF. Written as DNA, the CDR3 is TGTGCCAGCAGGGGCAGCCATGAAAAACTGTTTTTT.

The V call is TRBV28, the J call TRBJ2-6, with D unresolved. Trimming stripped 4 bases from V and 0 bases from J, with 10 bases between. The CDR3 loop spans 16 amino acids. Germline CDR1 MDHEN, CDR2 SYDVKM. The CDR3 DNA is TGTGCCAGCAGTTCCAGGCAGTCCTCTGGGGCCAACGTCCTGACTTTC. Translation: CASSSRQSSGANVLTF.

The chain links TRBV5-1 to TRBJ2-2; TRBD2 matches at 7 bases. The V and J ends lost 4 bases and 6 bases, in that order; junction bases with no gene match: 6. CDR3 length: 14 amino acids. Germline V CDR1 and CDR2: SGHRS, YFSETQ. CDR3 in amino acids: CASSRAGEAGELFF. The DNA of the CDR3 is TGCGCCAGCAGCCGGGCGGGGGAGGCCGGGGAGCTGTTTTTT. The variable domain in full, with the rest retrieved from reference TRBV5-1 and TRBJ2-2, is KAGVTQTPRYLIKTRGQQVTLSCSPISGHRSVSWYQQTPGQGLQFLFEYFSETQRNKGNFPGRFSGRQFSNSRSEMNVSTLELGDSALYLCASSRAGEAGELFFGEGSRLTVL.

The genes are TRBV10-3 and TRBJ2-3; the match to TRBD2 covers 11 bases. The CDR3 totals 15 residues. V was pared by 10 bases and J by 3 bases, with 9 bases of the junction left unmatched. Germline V gene sequence: CDR1 ENHRY, CDR2 SYGVKD. The CDR3 spells CASTTSGKETDTQYF. CDR3 in DNA: TGTGCCAGTACGACTAGCGGGAAGGAGACAGATACGCAGTATTTT.